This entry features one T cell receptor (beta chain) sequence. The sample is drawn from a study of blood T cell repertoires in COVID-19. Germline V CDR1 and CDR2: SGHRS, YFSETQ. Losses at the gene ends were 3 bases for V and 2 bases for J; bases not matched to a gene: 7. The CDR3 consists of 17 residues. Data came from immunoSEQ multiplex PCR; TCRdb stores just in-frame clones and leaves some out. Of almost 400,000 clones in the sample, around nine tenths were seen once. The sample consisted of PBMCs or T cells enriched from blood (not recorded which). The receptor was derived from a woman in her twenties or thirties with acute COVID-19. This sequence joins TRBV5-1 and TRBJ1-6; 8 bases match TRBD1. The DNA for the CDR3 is TGCGCCAGCAGCTCGGACCTACAGGGGGCCTATAATTCACCCCTCCACTTT. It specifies CASSSDLQGAYNSPLHF.